What follows are 31 T cell receptor beta chains derived from one specimen sequenced in a study of blood T cell repertoires in COVID-19. The table came from immunoSEQ multiplex PCR; TCRdb's copy has only in-frame clones and leaves some out. The sample yields roughly 400,000 clones, 90% seen once. The specimen sequenced was PBMCs or T cells enriched from blood (not recorded which). The source of these receptors is a man between 18 and 35 years old who had recovered from COVID-19.

CDR3 sequence reads: CATSEQGQANYGYTF. DNA for the CDR3: TGTGCCACCAGCGAACAGGGACAGGCTAACTATGGCTACACCTTC. The rearrangement joins TRBV15 to TRBJ1-2; TRBD1 matches at 8 bases. CDR1 is LNHNV and CDR2 is YYDKDF in the germline V gene (reference sequence). The trim removed 5 bases at V and 0 bases at J, leaving 5 bases unmatched. This CDR3 is built from 15 residues. Variable domain in full (rest from reference TRBV15 and TRBJ1-2): DAMVIQNPRYQVTQFGKPVTLSCSQTLNHNVMYWYQQKSSQAPKLLFHYYDKDFNNEADTPDNFQSRRPNTSFCFLDIRSPGLGDTAMYLCATSEQGQANYGYTFGSGTRLTVV.

In DNA form, the CDR3 reads TGCGCCAGCAGCTCCAGGGTGGAGAACACTGAAGCTTTCTTT. Protein product: CASSSRVENTEAFF. This rearrangement joins TRBV5-1 to TRBJ1-1, with a weak D call TRBD1 (5 bases). The CDR3 consists of 14 residues. Deletions cut 3 bases from V and 1 base from J, with 10 bases between. Germline lookup yields CDR1 SGHRS and CDR2 YFSETQ.

The rearrangement joins TRBV7-9 to TRBJ1-5, with D tentatively TRBD1 (6 bases). V gave up 5 bases and J gave up 2 bases, with 13 bases separating them. Germline assignment: CDR1 SEHNR and CDR2 FQNEAQ (reference sequence). CDR3 length: 15 residues. CDR3 loop: CASSPPGDRNQPQHF. The CDR3 DNA reads TGTGCCAGCAGCCCCCCAGGGGACCGCAATCAGCCCCAGCATTTT. The variable domain in full, with the rest retrieved from reference TRBV7-9 and TRBJ1-5, is DTGVSQNPRHKITKRGQNVTFRCDPISEHNRLYWYRQTLGQGPEFLTYFQNEAQLEKSRLLSDRFSAERPKGSFSTLEIQRTEQGDSAMYLCASSPPGDRNQPQHFGDGTRLSIL.

In this sample, this clone turned up a few times. The chain uses TRBV27 and TRBJ1-3; D remains ambiguous. V was clipped by 0 bases and J by 4 bases, with 10 bases between them. The germline V gene has CDR1 MNHEY and CDR2 SMNVEV (reference sequence). The CDR3 is 15 amino acids. This chain's CDR3 is CASSLSGAGGNTIYF. The CDR3 DNA reads TGTGCCAGCAGTTTATCAGGTGCGGGGGGAAACACCATATATTTT.

The chain couples TRBV28 to TRBJ2-3, with D possibly being TRBD2 (5 bases). In germline, CDR1 is MDHEN, CDR2 SYDVKM. The CDR3 sequence is 14 residues long. V lost 4 bases and J lost 0, with 8 bases in between. The CDR3: CASSSLASTDTQYF. The CDR3 nucleotides read TGTGCCAGCAGTTCCTTAGCGAGCACAGATACGCAGTATTTT.

Concerning this clone: A read error may account for a junction end that differs from germline. This chain connects TRBV27 to TRBJ2-7; 7 bases fit TRBD1. The CDR3 loop spans 11 amino acids. Germline V gene sequence: CDR1 MNHEY, CDR2 SMNVEV (reference sequence). CDR3: CASTTDRAAVF. Here the CDR3 DNA reads TGTGCCAGCACCACCGACAGGGCCGCGGTCTTC.

This chain connects TRBV20-1 to TRBJ2-1; 9 nucleotides agree with TRBD2. Germline assignment: CDR1 DFQATT and CDR2 SNEGSKA (reference sequence). The V gene end was trimmed by 3 bases and the J gene end by 6 bases; junction bases not matched to a gene: 9. The CDR3 contains 15 residues. CDR3 region: CSASPRGRARNEQFF. CDR3 nucleotides: TGCAGTGCTAGTCCTCGCGGGAGGGCCCGCAATGAGCAGTTCTTC.

The chain has TRBV7-9 and TRBJ1-2, with D unresolved. CDR1 is SEHNR and CDR2 is FQNEAQ in the germline V gene (reference sequence). Trimming removed 5 bases at V and 2 bases at J, with 12 bases between. This CDR3 spans 14 amino acids. The CDR3 region has the DNA TGTGCCAGCAGCCGCGGGTCCTCAAACTATGGCTACACCTTC. It encodes CASSRGSSNYGYTF. The whole variable domain, remainder taken from reference TRBV7-9 and TRBJ1-2, is DTGVSQNPRHKITKRGQNVTFRCDPISEHNRLYWYRQTLGQGPEFLTYFQNEAQLEKSRLLSDRFSAERPKGSFSTLEIQRTEQGDSAMYLCASSRGSSNYGYTFGSGTRLTVV.

The genes are TRBV7-2 and TRBJ2-1; 9 nucleotides align to TRBD2. The trim removed 1 base at V and 3 bases at J, leaving 4 bases unmatched. Germline values: CDR1 SGHTA, CDR2 FQGNSA. The CDR3 is 16 residues long. The CDR3 here is CASSLEASGVYNEQFF. The CDR3 DNA sequence: TGTGCCAGCAGCTTAGAAGCTAGCGGGGTCTACAATGAGCAGTTCTTC.

This clone was found once. V and J are TRBV5-1 and TRBJ2-1; possible D gene TRBD2, 6 bases. CDR3 length: 16 residues. V was trimmed by 0 bases and J by 4 bases, leaving 14 bases between them. CDR1 and CDR2 (germline): SGHRS, YFSETQ. CDR3 nucleotide sequence: TGCGCCAGCAGCTTGGTTTCGAGCGGGCGATACAATGAGCAGTTCTTC. This codes for CASSLVSSGRYNEQFF.

For the CDR3, the DNA is TGTGCCAGCAGCCAATCCAGCGGGAACTACAATGAGCAGTTCTTC. Its translation is CASSQSSGNYNEQFF. The chain recombines TRBV3-1 (or the pseudogene TRBV3-2) with TRBJ2-1; 7 nucleotides match TRBD2. CDR3 size: 15 residues. CDR1 is LGHDT and CDR2 is YNNKEL in the germline V gene (reference sequence). Losses at the gene ends were 2 bases for V and 3 bases for J; bases not matched to a gene: 4.

The J gene is TRBJ1-1, the V gene TRBV28, with TRBD1 matching over 7 bases. The CDR3 runs 13 residues. Per germline, CDR1 MDHEN and CDR2 SYDVKM. V lost 2 bases to trimming and J lost 7 bases; unmatched junction nucleotides: 4. CDR3 region: CASSLEGAVEAFF. Written as DNA, the CDR3 is TGTGCCAGCAGTTTAGAGGGGGCGGTTGAAGCTTTCTTT.

The genes are TRBV6-1 and TRBJ2-6, with a tentative D call TRBD1 (5 bases). V lost 4 bases and J 0 bases, leaving 16 bases between the germline ends. CDR1 and CDR2 from the germline V gene are MNHNS and SASEGT. The CDR3 extends over 18 amino acids. The chain's CDR3 is CASSATDLGFSGANVLTF. In nucleotides, the CDR3 is TGTGCCAGCAGTGCGACAGACCTTGGCTTCTCTGGGGCCAACGTCCTGACTTTC.

The rearrangement uses TRBV23-1 and TRBJ2-7; TRBD1 aligns across 11 bases. TRBV23-1 is labeled an ORF, and its function is uncertain. Trimming cost V 0 bases and J 6 bases; bases outside gene matches: 22. CDR3 length equals 21 residues. The CDR3 protein is CASSQSGSASSQSGTGGEQYF. CDR3 in DNA: TGCGCCAGCAGTCAATCAGGAAGCGCCAGCAGTCAATCAGGGACAGGGGGCGAGCAGTACTTC.

The V and J genes are TRBV19 and TRBJ1-5; TRBD1 might be the D (5 bases). There are 14 residues in the CDR3. The V end lost 6 bases, the J end lost 4 bases, and 13 bases lay between the germline ends. Germline V gene lookup returns CDR1 LNHDA and CDR2 SQIVND (reference sequence). The CDR3 spells CASRGAIRNQPQHF. CDR3 nucleotide sequence: TGTGCCAGTAGAGGGGCAATTCGGAATCAGCCCCAGCATTTT.

Only one count was recorded for this clone. This rearrangement joins TRBV14 to TRBJ2-2, with 10 bases matching TRBD2. CDR1 SGHDN and CDR2 FVKESK come from the germline V gene. The CDR3 contains 16 residues. The junction had 2 bases not matched to a gene; V was cut back by 2 bases and J by 2 bases. The CDR3 DNA reads as TGTGCCAGCAGCCAAAGGACTAGCGGAAACACCGGGGAGCTGTTTTTT. Its translation: CASSQRTSGNTGELFF.

The chain employs TRBV2 and TRBJ1-4, with D hard to call. Trimming stripped 0 bases from V and 7 bases from J, with 15 bases between. The CDR3 extends over 16 amino acids. CDR1 is SNHLY, CDR2 FYNNEI, per germline. The CDR3 nucleotides are TGTGCCAGCAGTGAAGCGCCCGAGGTTTTGGGTGAAAAACTGTTTTTT. Translated: CASSEAPEVLGEKLFF.

The J gene is TRBJ2-3, the V gene TRBV5-1; 8 positions match TRBD2. The germline CDR1 and CDR2 sequences are SGHRS and YFSETQ. There are 15 residues in the CDR3. Trimming removed 1 base from V and 6 bases from J; junction bases left unmatched: 7. This chain's CDR3 is CASSLTAGVGDTQYF. CDR3 bases: TGCGCCAGCAGCTTGACAGCGGGAGTAGGTGATACGCAGTATTTT.

The V call is TRBV6-1, the J call TRBJ1-5; D unresolved. V was trimmed by 2 bases and J by 1 base, leaving 3 bases between them. The germline CDR1 and CDR2 sequences are MNHNS and SASEGT. CDR3 length: 13 amino acids. The CDR3 DNA follows: TGTGCCAGCAGTGAACTAAGCAATCAGCCCCAGCATTTT. Protein: CASSELSNQPQHF.

The chain links TRBV28 to TRBJ1-5; 7 nucleotides align to TRBD1. This CDR3 has 15 residues. V dropped 7 bases and J dropped 5; count of bases not matched to a gene: 11. Germline V lookup: CDR1 MDHEN, CDR2 SYDVKM. The CDR3 here is CASNIPGGADQPQHF. CDR3 nucleotide sequence: TGTGCCAGCAACATTCCAGGGGGAGCAGATCAGCCCCAGCATTTT.

The chain combines TRBV5-1 with TRBJ1-1; 8 bases match TRBD1. CDR3 length equals 16 residues. The ends lost 4 bases at V and 0 bases at J; junction bases unmatched: 8. The germline CDR1 and CDR2 sequences are SGHRS and YFSETQ. In nucleotides, the CDR3 is TGCGCCAGCAGCCCCCGGACAGGGCTAATGAACACTGAAGCTTTCTTT. It is translated as CASSPRTGLMNTEAFF.

The J gene is TRBJ1-5, the V gene TRBV12-5; TRBD1 might be the D (5 bases). Trimming shortened V by 7 bases and J by 5 bases, and 15 bases separated the two germline ends. From germline, CDR1 is LGHNT and CDR2 FRNRAP. The CDR3 has 14 amino acids. The CDR3 nucleotides read TGTGCTAGTGCCTGGGGCGCGGTGGATCAGCCCCAGCATTTT. Its protein product is CASAWGAVDQPQHF.

This sequence joins TRBV29-1 and TRBJ2-7, with 9 bases that match TRBD1. Germline CDR1 reads SQVTM; CDR2 reads ANQGSEA. After removal of 4 bases from V and 4 bases from J, the junction contained 2 bases not matched to a gene. The length of the CDR3 is 12 residues. The chain's CDR3 is CSVGGQGYEQYF. The CDR3 coding sequence is TGCAGCGTTGGGGGACAGGGTTACGAGCAGTACTTC.

The chain couples TRBV4-1 to TRBJ2-2, with TRBD2 identical over 11 bases. This CDR3 spans 18 amino acids. Losses at the gene ends were 0 bases for V and 3 bases for J; bases not matched to a gene: 6. Germline lookup yields CDR1 MGHRA and CDR2 YSYEKL. The CDR3 nucleotides are TGCGCCAGCAGCCAAGACTGGACTAGCGGGTCAGACACCGGGGAGCTGTTTTTT. Protein sequence: CASSQDWTSGSDTGELFF.

The rearrangement uses TRBV7-9 and TRBJ2-7, with TRBD1 matching 11 bases. This CDR3 is 16 amino acids long. Trimming at V came to 0 bases and at J to 5 bases, leaving 6 bases not matched to a gene. Germline V gives CDR1 SEHNR, CDR2 FQNEAQ (reference sequence). The DNA of the CDR3 is TGTGCCAGCAGCTTAGCGGTCGGGACAGGGGGACACGAGCAGTACTTC. This sequence encodes CASSLAVGTGGHEQYF.

This chain links TRBV9 with TRBJ2-4; 13 bases line up with TRBD2. J lost 0 bases, V lost 4 bases, and 10 bases had no gene match. The germline CDR1 and CDR2 sequences are SGDLS and YYNGEE. The CDR3 runs to 19 residues. The CDR3 spells CASSPEGLAGNLAKNIQYF. CDR3 DNA: TGTGCCAGCAGCCCGGAGGGACTAGCGGGAAATCTAGCCAAAAACATTCAGTACTTC.

V usage is TRBV7-9 and J usage is TRBJ1-1, with 7 bases identical to TRBD1. This CDR3 region has 18 residues. Germline trimming cut 2 bases from V and 4 bases from J; bases unmatched to any gene: 16. Germline-derived CDR1 and CDR2 are SEHNR and FQNEAQ (reference sequence). As DNA, the CDR3 is TGTGCCAGCAGCTTAAATGGGTTGCACTTAGAGGGGGCCACTGAAGCTTTCTTT. The encoded protein is CASSLNGLHLEGATEAFF.

This clone turned up a few times. V usage is TRBV28 and J usage is TRBJ1-1; 9 positions agree with TRBD1. Germline loops: CDR1 MDHEN, CDR2 SYDVKM. The CDR3 is 16 amino acids. V lost 3 bases to trimming and J lost 0 bases; unmatched junction nucleotides: 5. In DNA, the CDR3 is TGTGCCAGCAGTTTTGGGGGACAGGGCATGAACACTGAAGCTTTCTTT. It codes for CASSFGGQGMNTEAFF.

The chain employs TRBV13 and TRBJ1-3; the D gene is possibly TRBD1 (5 bases). Germline CDR1 reads PRHDT; CDR2 reads FYEKMQ (reference sequence). Trimming took 0 bases from V and 0 from J, leaving 12 bases between them. The CDR3 runs to 17 residues. CDR3 DNA sequence: TGTGCCAGCAGCTTAGGGATAAGGGGTTACTCTGGAAACACCATATATTTT. Protein product: CASSLGIRGYSGNTIYF.

CDR3 protein: CASSLDPGESYEQYF. For the CDR3, the DNA is TGCGCCAGCAGCTTGGATCCAGGGGAATCCTACGAGCAGTACTTC. J is TRBJ2-7 and V is TRBV5-1, with TRBD1 as a possible D gene (6 bases). Trimming removed 0 bases from V and 1 base from J, with 11 bases in between. This CDR3 comprises 15 residues. Looked up from germline, CDR1 is SGHRS and CDR2 is YFSETQ.

The V call is TRBV18, the J call TRBJ1-2, with D tentatively TRBD1 (5 bases). There are 14 residues in the CDR3. V was clipped by 3 bases and J by 1 base, with 9 bases between them. The germline gives CDR1 KGHSH, CDR2 LQKENI. The CDR3: CASSPGQGNYGYTF. The CDR3 DNA is TGTGCCAGCTCACCGGGTCAGGGTAACTATGGCTACACCTTC.